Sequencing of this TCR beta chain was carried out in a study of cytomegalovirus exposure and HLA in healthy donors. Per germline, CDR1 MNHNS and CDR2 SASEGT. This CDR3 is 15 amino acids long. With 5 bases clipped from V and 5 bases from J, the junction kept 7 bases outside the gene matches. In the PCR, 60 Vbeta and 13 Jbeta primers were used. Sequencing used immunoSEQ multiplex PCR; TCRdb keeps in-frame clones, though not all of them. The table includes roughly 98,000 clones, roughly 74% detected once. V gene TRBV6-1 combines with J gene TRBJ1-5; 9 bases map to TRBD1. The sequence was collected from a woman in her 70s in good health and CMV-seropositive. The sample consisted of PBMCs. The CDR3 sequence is CASSPQGAPHQPQHF. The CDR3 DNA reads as TGTGCCAGCAGTCCACAGGGGGCGCCCCATCAGCCCCAGCATTTT.